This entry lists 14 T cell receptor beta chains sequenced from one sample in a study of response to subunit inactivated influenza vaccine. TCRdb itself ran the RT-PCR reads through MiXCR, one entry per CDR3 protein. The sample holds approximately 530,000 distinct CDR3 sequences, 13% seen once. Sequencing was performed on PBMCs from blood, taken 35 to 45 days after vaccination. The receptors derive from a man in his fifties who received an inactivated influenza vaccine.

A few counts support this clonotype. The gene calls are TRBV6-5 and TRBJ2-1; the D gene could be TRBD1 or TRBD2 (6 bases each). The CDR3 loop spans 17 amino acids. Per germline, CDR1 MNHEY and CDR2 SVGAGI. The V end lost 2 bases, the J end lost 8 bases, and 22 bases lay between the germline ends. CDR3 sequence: CASSYRLGGRGFDEQFF. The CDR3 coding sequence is TGTGCCAGCAGTTACCGATTGGGGGGCAGAGGTTTCGATGAGCAGTTCTTC.

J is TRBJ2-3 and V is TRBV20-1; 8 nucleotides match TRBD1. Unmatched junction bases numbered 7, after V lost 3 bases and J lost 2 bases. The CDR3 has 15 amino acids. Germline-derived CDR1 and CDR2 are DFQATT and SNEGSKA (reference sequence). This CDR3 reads CSARGTGLFTDTQYF. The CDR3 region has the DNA TGCAGTGCTAGGGGGACAGGACTTTTCACAGATACGCAGTATTTT.

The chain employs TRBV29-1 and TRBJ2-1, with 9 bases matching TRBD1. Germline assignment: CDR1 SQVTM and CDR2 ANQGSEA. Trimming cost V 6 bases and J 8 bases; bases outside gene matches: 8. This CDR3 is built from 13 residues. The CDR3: CSVAGTGTYEQFF. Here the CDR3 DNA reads TGCAGCGTCGCCGGGACAGGGACTTATGAGCAGTTCTTC.

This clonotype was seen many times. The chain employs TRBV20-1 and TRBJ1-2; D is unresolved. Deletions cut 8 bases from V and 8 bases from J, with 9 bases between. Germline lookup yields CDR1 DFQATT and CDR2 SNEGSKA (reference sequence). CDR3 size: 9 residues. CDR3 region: CSHGEGYTF. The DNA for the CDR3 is TGCAGTCATGGGGAAGGCTACACCTTC.

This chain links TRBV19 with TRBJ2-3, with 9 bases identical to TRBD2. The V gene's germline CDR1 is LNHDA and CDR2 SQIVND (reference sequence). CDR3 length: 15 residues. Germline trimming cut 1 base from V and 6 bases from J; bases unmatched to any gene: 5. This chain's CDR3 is CASSIGPSGVDTQYF. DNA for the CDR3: TGTGCCAGTAGTATAGGTCCTAGCGGGGTCGATACGCAGTATTTT.

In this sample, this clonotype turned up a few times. The CDR3 bases are TGCAGCGTCGGAGTCGTAGGGGGTGAAAACACCATATATTTT. Translating it yields CSVGVVGGENTIYF. The chain uses TRBV29-1 and TRBJ1-3; possible D gene TRBD1, 6 bases. This CDR3 has 14 amino acids. Trimming took off 6 bases at V and 6 bases at J, with 18 bases between the two ends. Germline loops: CDR1 SQVTM, CDR2 ANQGSEA. Together with reference TRBV29-1 and TRBJ1-3, the CDR3 gives the full variable domain: SAVISQKPSRDICQRGTSLTIQCQVDSQVTMMFWYRQQPGQSLTLIATANQGSEATYESGFVIDKFPISRPNLTFSTLTVSNMSPEDSSIYLCSVGVVGGENTIYFGEGSWLTVV.

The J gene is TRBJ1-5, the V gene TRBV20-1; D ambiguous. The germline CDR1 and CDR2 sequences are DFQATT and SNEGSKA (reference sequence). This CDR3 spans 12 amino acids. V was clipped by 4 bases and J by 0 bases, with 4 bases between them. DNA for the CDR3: TGCAGTGCTATTTATAGCAATCAGCCCCAGCATTTT. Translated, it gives CSAIYSNQPQHF.

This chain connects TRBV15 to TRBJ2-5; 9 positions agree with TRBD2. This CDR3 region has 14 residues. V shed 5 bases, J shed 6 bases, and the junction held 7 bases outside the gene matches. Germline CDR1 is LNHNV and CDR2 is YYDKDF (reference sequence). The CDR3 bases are TGTGCCACCAGCCGCCTAGCGGGGAAGAAGACCCAGTACTTC. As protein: CATSRLAGKKTQYF.

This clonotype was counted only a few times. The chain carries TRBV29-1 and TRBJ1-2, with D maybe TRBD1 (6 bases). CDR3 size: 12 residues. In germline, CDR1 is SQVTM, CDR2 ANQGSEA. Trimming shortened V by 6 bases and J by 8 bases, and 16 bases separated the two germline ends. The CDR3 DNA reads TGCAGCGTCCACGAGACAGGTTTAGGCTACACCTTC. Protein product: CSVHETGLGYTF.

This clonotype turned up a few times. CDR3 in amino acids: CASEQGAHHGYTF. In DNA form, the CDR3 reads TGTGCCAGTGAACAGGGGGCGCATCATGGCTACACCTTC. The gene calls are TRBV19 and TRBJ1-2, with 9 bases lining up with TRBD1. Trimming cost V 8 bases and J 6 bases; bases outside gene matches: 7. Germline V gene data show CDR1 as LNHDA and CDR2 as SQIVND (reference sequence). The CDR3 has 13 residues.

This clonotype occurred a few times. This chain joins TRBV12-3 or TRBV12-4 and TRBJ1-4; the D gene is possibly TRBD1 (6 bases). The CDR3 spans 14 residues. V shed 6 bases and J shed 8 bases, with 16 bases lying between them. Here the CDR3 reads CASRPQGGGEKLFF. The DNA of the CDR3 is TGTGCCAGCAGGCCACAGGGAGGTGGGGAAAAACTGTTTTTT.

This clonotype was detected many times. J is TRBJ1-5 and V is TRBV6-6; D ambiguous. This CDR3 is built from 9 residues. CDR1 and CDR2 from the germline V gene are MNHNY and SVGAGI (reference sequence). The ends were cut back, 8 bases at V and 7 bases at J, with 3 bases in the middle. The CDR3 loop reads CASGQPQHF. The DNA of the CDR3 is TGTGCCAGCGGGCAGCCCCAGCATTTT.

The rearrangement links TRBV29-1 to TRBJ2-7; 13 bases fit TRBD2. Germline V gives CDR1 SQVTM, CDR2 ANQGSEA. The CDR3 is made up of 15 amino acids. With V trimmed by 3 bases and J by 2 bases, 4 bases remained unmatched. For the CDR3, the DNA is TGCAGCGTTGAGGGACTAGCGGGAAGAACCTACGAGCAGTACTTC. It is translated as CSVEGLAGRTYEQYF.

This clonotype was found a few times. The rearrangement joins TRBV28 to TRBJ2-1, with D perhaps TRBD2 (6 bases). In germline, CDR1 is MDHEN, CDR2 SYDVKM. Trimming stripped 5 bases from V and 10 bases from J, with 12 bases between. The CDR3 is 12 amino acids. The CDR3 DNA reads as TGTGCCAGCAGTCAGGTGGAGGGCGAGCAGTTCTTC. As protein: CASSQVEGEQFF.